The 21 T cell receptor beta chains below come from one sample, sequenced in a study of graft-versus-host responses after intestinal transplantation. Libraries were prepared by immunoSEQ multiplex PCR; TCRdb keeps only in-frame clonotypes and omits some of them. The profile shows 70,000 to 95,000 clones, roughly 90% of them singletons. No antigen has been assigned to these receptors. The sample here was unstimulated CD4+ T cells sorted from spleen or lymph node cells, taken before intestinal transplant. These receptors originate from a human donor who received an intestinal transplant.

The chain has TRBV7-3 and TRBJ1-2; weak D call: TRBD1 (5 bases). Germline loops: CDR1 SGHTA, CDR2 FQGTGA. V lost 5 bases, J lost 5 bases, and 12 bases lay in between. This CDR3 spans 13 amino acids. The CDR3 reads CASSLPGGYGYTF. In DNA, the CDR3 is TGTGCCAGCAGCCTCCCCGGGGGGTATGGCTACACCTTC. The entire variable domain, with the rest obtained from reference TRBV7-3 and TRBJ1-2, is as follows: GAGVSQTPSNKVTEKGKYVELRCDPISGHTALYWYRQSLGQGPEFLIYFQGTGAADDSGLPNDRFFAVRPEGSVSTLKIQRTERGDSAVYLCASSLPGGYGYTFGSGTRLTVV.

In this sample, this clone turned up a few times. The rearrangement uses TRBV9 and TRBJ2-7; D gene unclear. This CDR3 has 14 residues. V shed 0 bases and J shed 0 bases, with 7 bases lying between them. Germline lookup yields CDR1 SGDLS and CDR2 YYNGEE. The CDR3 loop reads CASSVESGSYEQYF. For the CDR3, the DNA is TGTGCCAGCAGCGTAGAGTCGGGCTCCTACGAGCAGTACTTC.

The chain links TRBV15 to TRBJ2-5; 7 bases line up with TRBD2. This CDR3 has 15 amino acids. V was clipped by 1 base and J by 3 bases; unmatched bases: 5. Per the germline V gene, CDR1 is LNHNV and CDR2 is YYDKDF (reference sequence). The CDR3 DNA follows: TGTGCCACCAGCAGAGGGGGAGGGGCAGAAGAGACCCAGTACTTC. It translates to CATSRGGGAEETQYF.

This clone has a handful of counts. The rearrangement links TRBV25-1 to TRBJ1-6, with unresolved D. V shed 2 bases and J shed 10 bases, with 15 bases lying between them. Germline V gene data show CDR1 as MGHDK and CDR2 as SYGVNS. The CDR3 is 15 amino acids. The CDR3 sequence: CASSELTYYGSPLHF. DNA for the CDR3: TGTGCCAGCAGTGAACTGACCTATTACGGGTCACCCCTCCACTTT.

For this clone: At one of its ends the junction is not consistent with the germline gene, which may arise from a read error. This sample includes further DNA sequences coding for the same CDR3. The chain employs TRBV2 and TRBJ1-2; maybe TRBD1 (6 bases). Germline V CDR1 and CDR2: SNHLY, FYNNEI. The CDR3 runs to 14 residues. The CDR3 nucleotides read TGCGCCAGCAGTGTCCGGACAGACCCTCGGGGCTACACCTTC. Residues: CASSVRTDPRGYTF.

V usage is TRBV6-5 and J usage is TRBJ1-2; 12 bases agree with TRBD1. CDR1 MNHEY and CDR2 SVGAGI come from the germline V gene. This CDR3 has 16 residues. Germline trimming cut 2 bases from V and 4 bases from J; bases unmatched to any gene: 5. CDR3 amino acids: CASSYKGTGGGYGYTF. Written as DNA, the CDR3 is TGTGCCAGCAGTTACAAAGGGACAGGGGGCGGCTATGGCTACACCTTC.

V gene TRBV6-5 combines with J gene TRBJ2-2, with D perhaps TRBD1 (6 bases). The length of the CDR3 is 16 residues. CDR1 and CDR2 from the germline V gene are MNHEY and SVGAGI. V gave up 2 bases and J gave up 4 bases, with 14 bases separating them. The CDR3 is CASSYLQGLATGELFF. The CDR3 region has the DNA TGTGCCAGCAGTTACCTACAGGGTCTGGCCACCGGGGAGCTGTTTTTT.

The CDR3 region is CASRGLAGDPYNEQFF. CDR3 nucleotide sequence: TGTGCCAGCAGGGGACTAGCGGGGGACCCATACAATGAGCAGTTCTTC. The chain uses TRBV2 and TRBJ2-1; 14 bases are shared with TRBD2. The germline gives CDR1 SNHLY, CDR2 FYNNEI. V was pared by 6 bases and J by 4 bases, with 5 bases of the junction left unmatched. There are 16 residues in the CDR3.

This chain joins TRBV10-3 and TRBJ1-2; no clear D gene. Germline V lookup: CDR1 ENHRY, CDR2 SYGVKD. The CDR3 totals 13 residues. Trimming took off 0 bases at V and 2 bases at J, with 4 bases between the two ends. The chain's CDR3 is CAISESPNYGYTF. In DNA form, the CDR3 reads TGTGCCATCAGTGAGTCTCCAAACTATGGCTACACCTTC.

This chain links TRBV16 with TRBJ2-1; possible D gene TRBD1, 5 bases. Trimming took 6 bases from V and 2 from J, leaving 8 bases between them. CDR1 is KGHSY, CDR2 FQNENV, per germline. The CDR3 length is 13 residues. CDR3 in amino acids: CASRKDTYNEQFF. For the CDR3, the DNA is TGTGCCAGCAGAAAGGACACCTACAATGAGCAGTTCTTC.

The J gene is TRBJ1-3, the V gene TRBV18; possibly TRBD1 for D (5 bases). CDR1 and CDR2 from the germline V gene are KGHSH and LQKENI. The CDR3 spans 16 residues. The V and J ends lost 5 bases and 0 bases respectively, with 14 bases between them. DNA for the CDR3: TGTGCCAGCTCATCTATCACAGGCGTCTCTGGAAACACCATATATTTT. This encodes CASSSITGVSGNTIYF.

Written as DNA, the CDR3 is TGTGCCAGCAGACAGGCAGGACAGGGTTCATCCGAGCAGTACTTC. It translates to CASRQAGQGSSEQYF. The V and J genes are TRBV4-2 and TRBJ2-7; TRBD1 agrees at 8 bases. CDR3 size: 15 residues. Germline V gene data show CDR1 as LGHNA and CDR2 as YNFKEQ. The V and J ends lost 6 bases and 6 bases, in that order; junction bases with no gene match: 13.

This clone appeared a single time. The chain uses TRBV5-1 and TRBJ2-3, with 10 bases fitting TRBD1. The V segment lost 0 bases and the J segment 4 bases; nucleotides outside the gene matches: 5. The length of the CDR3 is 16 residues. CDR1 is SGHRS and CDR2 is YFSETQ in the germline V gene. CDR3 residues: CASSLGGQGSADTQYF. CDR3 nucleotide sequence: TGCGCCAGCAGCTTGGGGGGACAGGGGTCGGCAGATACGCAGTATTTT. Together with reference TRBV5-1 and TRBJ2-3, the CDR3 gives the full variable domain: KAGVTQTPRYLIKTRGQQVTLSCSPISGHRSVSWYQQTPGQGLQFLFEYFSETQRNKGNFPGRFSGRQFSNSRSEMNVSTLELGDSALYLCASSLGGQGSADTQYFGPGTRLTVL.

The table lists this clone with a count of one. This rearrangement joins TRBV5-1 to TRBJ1-4; no definite D call. The CDR3 has 15 residues. V was trimmed by 4 bases and J by 1 base, leaving 11 bases between them. Germline V CDR1 and CDR2: SGHRS, YFSETQ. DNA of the CDR3: TGCGCCAGCAGCAGAGTGACGGGAACTAATGAAAAACTGTTTTTT. Encoded protein: CASSRVTGTNEKLFF.

V and J are TRBV10-3 and TRBJ2-3; tentative D call: TRBD2 (5 bases). Germline values: CDR1 ENHRY, CDR2 SYGVKD. The V end was cut by 10 bases, the J end by 6 bases, with 11 bases between. This CDR3 has 11 residues. This CDR3 reads CATGVGDTQYF. In nucleotides, the CDR3 is TGTGCCACCGGGGTTGGGGATACGCAGTATTTT.

The chain links TRBV10-2 to TRBJ1-3; D call uncertain. V gave up 0 bases and J gave up 9 bases, with 15 bases separating them. Germline V lookup: CDR1 WSHSY, CDR2 SAAADI. This CDR3 has 15 amino acids. The CDR3 DNA reads as TGCGCCAGCAGTGAGTCGACTCTTCTCCTGGGCACCATATATTTT. Its protein is CASSESTLLLGTIYF.

This chain uses TRBV27 with TRBJ2-5, with D tentatively TRBD1 (6 bases). CDR1 MNHEY and CDR2 SMNVEV come from the germline V gene (reference sequence). Between the trimmed V and J ends, which lost 4 bases and 1 base, there was a span of 13 bases. CDR3 length equals 15 residues. CDR3 region: CASSSRRTAQETQYF. The CDR3 region has the DNA TGTGCCAGCAGTTCCCGCCGGACAGCCCAAGAGACCCAGTACTTC.

The chain links TRBV5-1 to TRBJ2-1, with D possibly TRBD2 on 6 matching bases. The CDR3 has 14 residues. CDR1 and CDR2 (germline): SGHRS, YFSETQ. The germline V and J ends were trimmed by 6 bases and 5 bases, with 15 bases remaining between them. The DNA for the CDR3 is TGCGCCAGCAAACGAGGCGGGACTGACAATGAGCAGTTCTTC. This encodes CASKRGGTDNEQFF.

The CDR3 nucleotides are TGCGCCAGCAGCCCCGGACAGGGGGCAACTAATGAAAAACTGTTTTTT. It yields the protein CASSPGQGATNEKLFF. J is TRBJ1-4 and V is TRBV5-1; 10 bases agree with TRBD1. This CDR3 spans 16 amino acids. The V gene's germline CDR1 is SGHRS and CDR2 YFSETQ. The trim removed 4 bases at V and 0 bases at J, leaving 3 bases unmatched.

This clone was observed a few times. This chain links TRBV27 with TRBJ1-2; D is undetermined. CDR1 MNHEY and CDR2 SMNVEV come from the germline V gene (reference sequence). The CDR3 is made up of 16 amino acids. Trimming pared 5 bases from V and 0 bases from J, leaving 16 bases between. CDR3 loop: CASSPSNKRSNYGYTF. The CDR3 DNA follows: TGTGCCAGCAGTCCCAGTAATAAGCGATCTAACTATGGCTACACCTTC.

The chain has TRBV5-1 and TRBJ2-5; 11 bases are shared with TRBD2. The J call may be faulty, since TRBJ2-7 better matches the DNA end. Germline lookup yields CDR1 SGHRS and CDR2 YFSETQ. This CDR3 has 17 amino acids. The CDR3 loop reads CASSEAPGLADPYEQYF. Written as DNA, the CDR3 is TGCGCCAGCAGCGAGGCCCCGGGACTAGCGGACCCCTACGAGCAGTACTTC.